This T cell receptor beta chain was identified during a study of T cells in localized non-small cell lung cancer. Assay: immunoSEQ multiplex PCR; the TCRdb copy retains only in-frame clones and omits some. In the table there are 2,500 to 3,000 clones, just under 25% of which are singletons. This CDR3 comprises 16 residues. V gave up 5 bases and J gave up 0 bases; unmatched junction bases: 7. Germline V lookup: CDR1 SGHNT, CDR2 YENEEA. General study points: A median of roughly 57 clones ranked among the top 100 in tumor appeared in adjacent lung. Among the tissues sampled, uninvolved adjacent lung had the highest T cell clonality, above tumor. Prolonged overall survival went with higher T cell density in the blood. Heterogeneity stays possible, as sequencing covered only one tumor region.

This clone turned up a few times. Its antigen is not known. V usage is TRBV11-3 and J usage is TRBJ2-1, with 7 bases fitting TRBD2. Sequences were derived from lung tumor tissue, sampled before any cancer treatment. The TCR comes from a male donor older than 55 with stage I lung adenocarcinoma. The CDR3 coding sequence is TGTGCCAGCAGCCGTAGCGGGTCCAGCTCCTACAATGAGCAGTTCTTC. Amino acids: CASSRSGSSSYNEQFF.